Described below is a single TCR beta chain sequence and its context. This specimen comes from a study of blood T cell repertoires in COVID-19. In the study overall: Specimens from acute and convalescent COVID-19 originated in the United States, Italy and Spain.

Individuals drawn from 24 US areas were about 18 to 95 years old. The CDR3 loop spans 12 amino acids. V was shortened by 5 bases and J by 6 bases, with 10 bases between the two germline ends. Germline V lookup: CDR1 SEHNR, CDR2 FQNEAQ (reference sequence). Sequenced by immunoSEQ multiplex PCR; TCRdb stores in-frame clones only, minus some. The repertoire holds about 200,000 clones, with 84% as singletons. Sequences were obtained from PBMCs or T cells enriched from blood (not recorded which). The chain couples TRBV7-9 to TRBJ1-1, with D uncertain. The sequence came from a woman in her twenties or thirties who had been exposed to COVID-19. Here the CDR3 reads CASSLLSAEAFF. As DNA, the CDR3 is TGTGCCAGCAGCCTGTTAAGCGCTGAAGCTTTCTTT.